Listed below are T cell receptor beta chains from one sample, sequenced in a study of OX40 agonist ivuxolimab in advanced cancers. Here immunoSEQ multiplex PCR was the method, and the copy in TCRdb shows in-frame clones only, minus some. The repertoire consists of 60,000 to 70,000 clones, with about 90% occurring once and the leading ten covering around 2.9%. The sample was CD4+ or CD8+ T cells sorted from blood, taken in a trial of the OX40 agonist ivuxolimab. These TCRs come from an adult with an advanced solid tumor such as melanoma, head and neck, liver or kidney cancer. Both conserved end residues are part of each CDR3. Fields, in order: D gene, J gene, clone size, V gene, CDR3 protein, CDR3 DNA. The D gene is left open where the match is weak. Rows may omit the clone size; those that give it use once, few, many or a size class.

>TRBD1|TRBJ2-7|-|TRBV14
CASSLGQIYEQYF
TGTGCCAGCAGCCTGGGACAGATTTACGAGCAGTACTTC
>TRBD2|TRBJ2-1|-|TRBV7-3
CASSPGTSSGNEQFF
TGTGCCAGCAGCCCTGGGACTAGCTCTGGCAATGAGCAGTTCTTC
>-|TRBJ2-3|-|TRBV18
CASSPLGPPVRSTTEQYF
TGTGCCAGCTCACCATTAGGGCCTCCGGTTCGTTCCACCACGGAGCAGTATTTT
>-|TRBJ2-1|-|TRBV11-1
CASSLGLNEQFF
TGTGCCAGCAGCCTCGGGCTAAATGAGCAGTTCTTC
>TRBD2|TRBJ2-5|-|TRBV5-1
CASRTSGGTETQYF
TGCGCCAGCAGGACTAGCGGGGGGACGGAGACCCAGTACTTC
>-|TRBJ2-2|once|TRBV9
CASSASGELFF
TGTGCCAGCAGCGCCTCCGGGGAGCTGTTTTTT
>TRBD1|TRBJ2-3|-|TRBV28
CASSLAGGASQGTQYF
TGTGCCAGCAGTTTAGCAGGTGGGGCCTCACAGGGGACGCAGTATTTT
>-|TRBJ1-2|-|TRBV6-5
CASSYSRLRGGRGYTF
TGTGCCAGCAGTTACTCGCGGCTTCGCGGGGGCCGCGGCTACACCTTC
>-|TRBJ1-1|-|TRBV30
CAWGKENTEAFF
TGTGCCTGGGGCAAAGAGAACACTGAAGCTTTCTTT
>-|TRBJ2-7|-|TRBV5-6
CASSTVGGQSSYEQYF
TGTGCCAGCAGCACGGTAGGCGGACAGAGCTCCTACGAGCAGTACTTC
>-|TRBJ1-2|-|TRBV11-2
CASSPNSGYNTF
TGTGCCAGCAGCCCTAATTCAGGGTATAACACCTTC
>-|TRBJ2-3|-|TRBV28
CASSLGGNPPDTQYF
TGTGCCAGCAGTTTAGGGGGCAACCCCCCAGATACGCAGTATTTT
>TRBD1|TRBJ1-1|-|TRBV7-2
CASSYPGQGNTEAFF
TGTGCCAGCAGCTACCCGGGACAGGGGAACACTGAAGCTTTCTTT
>-|TRBJ2-6|-|TRBV18
CASSRVSSGANVLTF
TGTGCCAGCTCACGAGTCTCCTCTGGGGCCAACGTCCTGACTTTC
>-|TRBJ1-2|-|TRBV6-6
CASRQDGYTF
TGTGCCAGCAGACAGGATGGCTACACCTTC
>-|TRBJ2-3|-|TRBV7-8
CASSGRDRRSTQYF
TGTGCCAGCAGCGGTCGGGACCGACGGAGTACGCAGTATTTT